A single sample gave rise to the 21 T cell receptor beta chains below, sequenced in a study of control samples from healthy donors and cancer patients. TCRdb's table, derived via immunoSEQ multiplex PCR, lists solely in-frame clones and lacks some. The sample contains 130,000 or so clones, 88% of which appear only once. Specimen: blood. The receptors come from a man aged 45 to 65 in good health.

The chain has TRBV3-1 (or the pseudogene TRBV3-2) and TRBJ2-3, with 8 nucleotides matching TRBD2. Germline values: CDR1 LGHDT, CDR2 YNNKEL (reference sequence). V shed 4 bases, J shed 3 bases, and the junction held 6 bases outside the gene matches. This CDR3 is 15 amino acids long. CDR3 protein: CASSPGGGQTDTQYF. The DNA for the CDR3 is TGTGCCAGCAGCCCCGGGGGGGGCCAGACAGATACGCAGTATTTT.

The chain has TRBV19 and TRBJ1-5, with a weak D call TRBD1 (5 bases). Germline assignment: CDR1 LNHDA and CDR2 SQIVND (reference sequence). CDR3 size: 15 residues. V dropped 3 bases and J dropped 6 bases, with 15 bases sitting between them. The DNA of the CDR3 is TGTGCCAGTAGTATTGGGGGAAAAAAAGGTCAGCCCCAGCATTTT. Translation: CASSIGGKKGQPQHF.

The CDR3 is CASSQDRRSYTF. The CDR3 DNA reads TGTGCCAGCAGCCAAGATCGGCGGAGCTACACCTTC. The chain uses TRBV14 and TRBJ1-2; D remains ambiguous. The CDR3 covers 12 residues. V shed 0 bases and J shed 9 bases, with 8 bases lying between them. Germline loops: CDR1 SGHDN, CDR2 FVKESK.

This clone was found a few times. The same CDR3 arises from other DNA sequences in this sample as well. The V and J genes are TRBV13 and TRBJ1-2, with 8 bases matching TRBD1. CDR1 PRHDT and CDR2 FYEKMQ come from the germline V gene (reference sequence). The length of the CDR3 is 13 residues. V lost 8 bases and J lost 3; bases outside the gene matches: 5. CDR3 nucleotides: TGTGCCAGCGCAGACAGGGGTGACTATGGCTACACCTTC. Translating gives CASADRGDYGYTF.

The CDR3 here is CASSQIRGQDGYTF. In DNA, the CDR3 is TGTGCCAGCAGCCAAATCAGGGGGCAGGATGGCTACACCTTC. This chain joins TRBV3-1 (or the pseudogene TRBV3-2) and TRBJ1-2; 8 positions agree with TRBD1. Per the germline V gene, CDR1 is LGHDT and CDR2 is YNNKEL (reference sequence). This CDR3 region has 14 residues. V dropped 2 bases and J dropped 6; count of bases not matched to a gene: 5.

As regards this clone: The sample holds other DNA sequences that translate to the same CDR3. This rearrangement joins TRBV6-1 to TRBJ2-2, with a possible D match to TRBD1 (6 bases). The V end lost 2 bases, the J end lost 1 base, and 8 bases lay between the germline ends. This CDR3 is 15 amino acids long. CDR1 and CDR2 (germline): MNHNS, SASEGT. CDR3 amino acids: CASSELGGNTGELFF. The CDR3, as DNA: TGTGCCAGCAGTGAATTAGGGGGGAACACCGGGGAGCTGTTTTTT.

The chain recombines TRBV5-1 with TRBJ2-2; 8 bases line up with TRBD1. Germline CDR1 reads SGHRS; CDR2 reads YFSETQ. Trimming at V came to 3 bases and at J to 4 bases, leaving 8 bases not matched to a gene. The CDR3 has 16 amino acids. The CDR3 DNA follows: TGCGCCAGCAGCTCACCCAGGGGGCTAGGCACCGGGGAGCTGTTTTTT. Translating it yields CASSSPRGLGTGELFF.

The rearrangement links TRBV29-1 to TRBJ1-5, with 8 bases that match TRBD1. Germline lookup yields CDR1 SQVTM and CDR2 ANQGSEA. Losses at the gene ends were 6 bases for V and 5 bases for J; bases not matched to a gene: 6. The CDR3 spans 13 residues. CDR3 in amino acids: CSVATGEDQPQHF. In DNA, the CDR3 is TGCAGCGTAGCGACAGGGGAAGATCAGCCCCAGCATTTT.

V is TRBV2 and J is TRBJ1-3; TRBD1 aligns across 8 bases. The germline V gene encodes CDR1 SNHLY and CDR2 FYNNEI. Trimming removed 9 bases from V and 4 bases from J; junction bases left unmatched: 2. The CDR3 consists of 12 residues. In nucleotides, the CDR3 is TGTGCCAGTGACAGGGGAGGAAACACCATATATTTT. It translates to CASDRGGNTIYF.

The CDR3 DNA follows: TGTGCCAGCAGCCGACAGGGGTTGAACACTGAAGCTTTCTTT. It encodes CASSRQGLNTEAFF. The rearrangement joins TRBV3-1 (or the pseudogene TRBV3-2) to TRBJ1-1, with TRBD1 matching over 8 bases. V shed 4 bases and J 0 bases; nucleotides not matched to a gene: 1. CDR1 and CDR2 from the germline V gene are LGHDT and YNNKEL (reference sequence). The CDR3 totals 14 residues.

This clone was detected only once. The chain links TRBV28 to TRBJ1-1, with 9 bases aligning to TRBD1. Trimming removed 6 bases from V and 1 base from J; junction bases left unmatched: 15. Germline CDR1 is MDHEN and CDR2 is SYDVKM. The CDR3 is 18 amino acids. CDR3 nucleotide sequence: TGTGCCAGCAGCCCCTCCCGGGGGCGGACAGGGGAGAACACTGAAGCTTTCTTT. Amino acid sequence: CASSPSRGRTGENTEAFF.

The chain joins TRBV7-9 to TRBJ2-6; TRBD1 matches 9 bases. Germline lookup yields CDR1 SEHNR and CDR2 FQNEAQ (reference sequence). This CDR3 has 18 amino acids. With 4 bases clipped from V and 4 bases from J, the junction kept 11 bases outside the gene matches. The CDR3 DNA follows: TGTGCCAGCAGCTCCCGGGACAGGGAGTACTCGGGGGCCAACGTCCTGACTTTC. It translates to CASSSRDREYSGANVLTF.

There are a few counts of this clone. The chain recombines TRBV11-3 with TRBJ2-1, with D maybe TRBD1 (6 bases). Trimming pared 6 bases from V and 0 bases from J, leaving 18 bases between. The germline V gene has CDR1 SGHNT and CDR2 YENEEA. The CDR3 spans 17 residues. Here the CDR3 DNA reads TGTGCCAGCAGTCCTCTGGGGGCTTACAGCTCCTACAATGAGCAGTTCTTC. As protein: CASSPLGAYSSYNEQFF.

The chain joins TRBV28 to TRBJ2-7; 8 positions match TRBD2. From germline, CDR1 is MDHEN and CDR2 SYDVKM. V gave up 6 bases and J gave up 9 bases; unmatched junction bases: 16. This CDR3 spans 15 amino acids. As DNA, the CDR3 is TGTGCCAGCAGCGGCGGGGGGCCCCAAGACCGGTGGCAGTACTTC. Its protein product is CASSGGGPQDRWQYF.

The J gene is TRBJ2-7, the V gene TRBV11-1; D remains unclear. Between the trimmed V and J ends, which lost 7 bases and 1 base, there was a span of 11 bases. There are 13 residues in the CDR3. Germline-derived CDR1 and CDR2 are SGHAT and FQDESV (reference sequence). CDR3 protein: CASTGSLSYEQYF. For the CDR3, the DNA is TGTGCCAGCACCGGGTCCCTTTCCTACGAGCAGTACTTC.

The chain uses TRBV11-2 and TRBJ1-5; D call uncertain. CDR3 length: 15 residues. Germline V lookup: CDR1 SGHAT, CDR2 FQNNGV. The ends were cut back, 5 bases at V and 3 bases at J, with 14 bases in the middle. The CDR3 sequence is CASSPDSRINQPQHF. For the CDR3, the DNA is TGTGCCAGCAGCCCAGATAGCCGGATCAATCAGCCCCAGCATTTT.

The V gene is TRBV30, the J gene TRBJ2-1, with unresolved D. Trimming cost V 4 bases and J 4 bases, with 5 bases left between them. The V gene's germline CDR1 is GTSNPN and CDR2 SVGIG (reference sequence). This CDR3 contains 11 residues. CDR3 in amino acids: CAWTQYNEQFF. DNA of the CDR3: TGTGCCTGGACCCAGTACAATGAGCAGTTCTTC.

The chain joins TRBV15 to TRBJ2-7; D is ambiguous. This CDR3 contains 13 residues. The V gene lost 1 base and the J gene lost 6 bases, with 10 bases spanning the gap. The germline CDR1 and CDR2 sequences are LNHNV and YYDKDF (reference sequence). In DNA, the CDR3 is TGTGCCACCAGCAGAGTCGGTCCAACCGAGCAGTACTTC. Translating it yields CATSRVGPTEQYF.

The V call is TRBV10-2, the J call TRBJ1-1; no reliable D call. V lost 0 bases to trimming and J lost 10 bases, with 9 bases between them. The germline gives CDR1 WSHSY, CDR2 SAAADI. The CDR3 has 12 amino acids. CDR3 region: CASSESRRAAFF. The CDR3 DNA is TGCGCCAGCAGTGAGTCGAGGAGGGCAGCTTTCTTT.

J is TRBJ1-2 and V is TRBV5-4; tentative D call: TRBD1 (5 bases). Germline-derived CDR1 and CDR2 are SGHNT and YYREEE (reference sequence). V lost 4 bases to trimming and J lost 8 bases, with 18 bases between them. There are 14 residues in the CDR3. This CDR3 reads CASSELDWGGGYTF. The CDR3 DNA sequence: TGTGCCAGCAGCGAATTAGACTGGGGCGGGGGCTACACCTTC. The full variable domain, completed using reference TRBV5-4 and TRBJ1-2, is ETGVTQSPTHLIKTRGQQVTLRCSSQSGHNTVSWYQQALGQGPQFIFQYYREEENGRGNFPPRFSGLQFPNYSSELNVNALELDDSALYLCASSELDWGGGYTFGSGTRLTVV.

The CDR3: CASSSRLVPDTQYF. DNA of the CDR3: TGTGCCAGCAGCAGCCGACTAGTTCCAGATACGCAGTATTTT. The J gene is TRBJ2-3, the V gene TRBV7-6, with D perhaps TRBD2 (6 bases). This CDR3 has 14 residues. Germline V lookup: CDR1 SGHVS, CDR2 FNYEAQ. V shed 5 bases and J shed 4 bases, with 13 bases lying between them.